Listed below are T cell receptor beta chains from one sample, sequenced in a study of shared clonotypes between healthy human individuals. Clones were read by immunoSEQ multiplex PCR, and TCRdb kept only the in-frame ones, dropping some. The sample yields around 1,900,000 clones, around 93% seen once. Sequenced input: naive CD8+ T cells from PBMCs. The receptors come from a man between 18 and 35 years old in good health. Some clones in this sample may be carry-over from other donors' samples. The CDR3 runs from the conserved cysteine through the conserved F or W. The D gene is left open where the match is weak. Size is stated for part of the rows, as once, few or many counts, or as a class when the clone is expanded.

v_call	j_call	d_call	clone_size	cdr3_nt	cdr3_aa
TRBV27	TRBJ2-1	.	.	TGTGCCAGCAGTTTATCGCGAGGGCCCAATGAGCAGTTCTTC	CASSLSRGPNEQFF
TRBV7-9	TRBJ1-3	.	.	TGTGCCAGCAGCTTAGCGCTTGGCCCGGGTAGTGGAAACACCATATATTTT	CASSLALGPGSGNTIYF
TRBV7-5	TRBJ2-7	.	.	TGTGCCAGAAGCTTAGGCAGGCCCTACGAGCAGTACTTC	CARSLGRPYEQYF
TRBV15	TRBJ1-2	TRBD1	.	TGTGCCACCAGCAGAGTGCCGACAGGGAAGTATGGCTACACCTTC	CATSRVPTGKYGYTF
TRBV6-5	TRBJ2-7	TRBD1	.	TGTGCCAGCCTGGGACAGGCCTACGAGCAGTACTTC	CASLGQAYEQYF
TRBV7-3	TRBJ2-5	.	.	TGTGCCAGCAGCTCAGGAGGAGTTGGCGAGACCCAGTACTTC	CASSSGGVGETQYF
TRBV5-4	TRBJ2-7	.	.	TGTGCCAGCAGCTTGGCAGAAGCTTTACCCTACGAGCAGTACTTC	CASSLAEALPYEQYF
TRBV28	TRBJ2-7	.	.	TGTGCCAGCAGCGAGACAGGGAGGATCAACGAGCAGTACTTC	CASSETGRINEQYF
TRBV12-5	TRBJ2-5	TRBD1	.	TGTGCTAGTGGTAGTGACCGGACAGGAGAGACCCAGTACTTC	CASGSDRTGETQYF
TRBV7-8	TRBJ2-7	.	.	TGTGCCAGCAGCCCCTCCCGGGCCAGTCCCTACGAGCAGTACTTC	CASSPSRASPYEQYF
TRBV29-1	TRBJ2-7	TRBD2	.	TGCAGCGTTTCCGGACTAGCGGGAGTTTTAAACGAGCAGTACTTC	CSVSGLAGVLNEQYF
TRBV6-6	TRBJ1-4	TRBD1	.	TGTGCCAGCAGTACACGACAGGGGCCAAATGAAAAACTGTTTTTT	CASSTRQGPNEKLFF
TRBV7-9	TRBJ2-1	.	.	TGTGCCAGCAGCTTAGTGGGGAACGGCAATGAGCAGTTCTTC	CASSLVGNGNEQFF
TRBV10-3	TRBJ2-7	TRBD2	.	TGTGCCATCAGTCCCGGAGACTCGGGACTAGCGGGAGTGGACGAGCAGTACTTC	CAISPGDSGLAGVDEQYF
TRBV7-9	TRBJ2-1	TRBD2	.	TGTGCCAGCAGCTTTGGTCTAGCGGGAGGGCCAAACTACAATGAGCAGTTCTTC	CASSFGLAGGPNYNEQFF
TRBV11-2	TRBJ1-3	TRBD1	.	TGTGCCAGCAGCTTAACGGCAGGGGGTGGAAACACCATATATTTT	CASSLTAGGGNTIYF
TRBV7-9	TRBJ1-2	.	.	TGTGCCAGCAGCACGCCGGGACGGACGTTCGGCTACACCTTC	CASSTPGRTFGYTF
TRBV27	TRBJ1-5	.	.	TGTGCCAGCAGTGCCAATGGCAGGAGCAATCAGCCCCAGCATTTT	CASSANGRSNQPQHF
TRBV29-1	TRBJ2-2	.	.	TGCAGCGCCGACGTCTTGAACACCGGGGAGCTGTTTTTT	CSADVLNTGELFF
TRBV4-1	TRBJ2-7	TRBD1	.	TGCGCCAGCAGCCTTGCAGGGGGTTACGAGCAGTACTTC	CASSLAGGYEQYF
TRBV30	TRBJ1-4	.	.	TGTGCCTGGAGTAATTGGACGCCGGGAGGAGCTAATGAAAAACTGTTTTTT	CAWSNWTPGGANEKLFF
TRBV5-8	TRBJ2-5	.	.	TGTGCCAGCAGCTTCGGTGGCCCCGAGACCCAGTACTTC	CASSFGGPETQYF
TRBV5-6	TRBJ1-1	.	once	TGTGCCAGCAGCTTGTGGGTTGGGTTGGCTGAAGCTTTCTTT	CASSLWVGLAEAFF
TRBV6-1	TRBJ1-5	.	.	TGTGCCAGCAGTGAATTCTGGGGCGATGTTTTGGGCAATCAGCCCCAGCATTTT	CASSEFWGDVLGNQPQHF
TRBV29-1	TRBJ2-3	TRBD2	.	TGCAGCGTTGGGGACTATATGTACACAGATACGCAGTATTTT	CSVGDYMYTDTQYF
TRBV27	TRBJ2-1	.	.	TGTGCCAGCAGTTTGTTTACTAGCAACCATGAGCAGTTCTTC	CASSLFTSNHEQFF
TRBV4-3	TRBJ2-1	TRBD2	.	TGCGCCAGCAGCCAAGATCGCCTAGCGGGAGTGTACAATGAGCAGTTCTTC	CASSQDRLAGVYNEQFF
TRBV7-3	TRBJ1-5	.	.	TGTGCCAGCAGCGACCGACGGACAGTGGGACCTAGCAATCAGCCCCAGCATTTT	CASSDRRTVGPSNQPQHF
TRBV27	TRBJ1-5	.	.	TGTGCCAGCAGTTTATCTGGGGGGTTGAGCAATCAGCCCCAGCATTTT	CASSLSGGLSNQPQHF